This T cell receptor beta chain was retrieved from a study of blood T cell repertoires in COVID-19. Study-level background: The United States, Italy and Spain supplied acute and convalescent COVID-19 samples. PBMCs, B-cell-depleted T cells, or T cells provided the cDNA or gDNA that made up the material.

Per the original methods: Estimated nucleated cell counts came from reference gene primer amplification. The method was immunoSEQ multiplex PCR; TCRdb's version includes in-frame clones alone and lacks a portion of them. That table supplies the V and J calls and clone size; D and trimming were determined from the DNA. In the table there are 200,000 to 250,000 clones, around 88% of which are singletons. This CDR3 has 13 residues. J gave up 6 bases and V 3 bases, and 3 bases lay outside the gene matches. Per germline, CDR1 LGHDT and CDR2 YNNKEL (reference sequence). The sequencing input was PBMCs or T cells enriched from blood (not recorded which). This sequence originates from a woman aged 45 to 65 with acute COVID-19. This chain links TRBV3-1 (or the pseudogene TRBV3-2) with TRBJ1-2, with 8 positions matching TRBD1. CDR3 coding DNA: TGTGCCAGCAGCCAGACAGGGGCGGATGGCTACACCTTC. Its translation: CASSQTGADGYTF.